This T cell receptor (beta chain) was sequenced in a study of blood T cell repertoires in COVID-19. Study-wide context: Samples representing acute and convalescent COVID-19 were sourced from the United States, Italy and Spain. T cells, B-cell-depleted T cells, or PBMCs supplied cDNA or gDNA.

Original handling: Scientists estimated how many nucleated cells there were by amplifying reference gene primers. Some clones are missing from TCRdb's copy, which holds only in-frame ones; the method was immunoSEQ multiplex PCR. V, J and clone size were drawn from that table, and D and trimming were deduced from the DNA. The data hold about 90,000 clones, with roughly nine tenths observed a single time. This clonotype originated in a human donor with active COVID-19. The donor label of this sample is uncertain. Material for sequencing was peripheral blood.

The CDR3 DNA sequence: TGTGCCAGCAGCAGCTCCCTAGCGGGGGACTACGAGCAGTACTTC. The encoded protein is CASSSSLAGDYEQYF. J is TRBJ2-7 and V is TRBV5-6; the match to TRBD2 covers 10 bases. The CDR3 runs 15 residues. Germline-derived CDR1 and CDR2 are SGHDT and YYEEEE. Trimming removed 4 bases from V and 3 bases from J; junction bases left unmatched: 7.